This is a list of T cell receptor beta chains from one sample in a study of Ad26.COV2.S vaccination and SARS-CoV-2 variants. TCRdb's table, derived via immunoSEQ multiplex PCR, lists solely in-frame clones and lacks some. In the table there are 350,000 to 500,000 clones, approximately 92% of which are singletons. The material sequenced was peripheral blood, taken in a trial of Ad26.COV2.S vaccine versus placebo. All receptors derive from a person between 18 and 59 years old who received the Ad26.COV2.S COVID-19 vaccine or a placebo. Each CDR3 is given with its conserved first and last residue. A D gene is named only where the DNA matches it firmly. Clone size appears in some rows only: once, few, many, or a class for an expanded clone.

d_call j_call clone_size v_call cdr3_aa cdr3_nt
NA TRBJ1-3 NA TRBV28 CASSLSPGAGNTIYF TGTGCCAGCAGTTTATCACCAGGGGCTGGAAACACCATATATTTT
TRBD1 TRBJ2-5 NA TRBV5-1 CASSLIPGQQETQYF TGCGCCAGCAGTTTAATCCCGGGACAGCAAGAGACCCAGTACTTC
TRBD1 TRBJ1-5 NA TRBV10-3 CAISESGTVDQPQHF TGTGCCATCAGTGAGTCGGGGACAGTCGATCAGCCCCAGCATTTT
NA TRBJ2-3 once TRBV14 CASSQSPPSTDTQYF TGTGCCAGCAGCCAATCACCACCCTCTACAGATACGCAGTATTTT
NA TRBJ1-4 NA TRBV6-5 CASSYEGGRGEKLFF TGTGCCAGCAGTTACGAGGGAGGACGGGGTGAAAAACTGTTTTTT
NA TRBJ2-1 NA TRBV11-2 CASSGQGGFFGNEQFF TGTGCCAGCAGCGGACAAGGTGGATTTTTCGGGAATGAGCAGTTCTTC
TRBD1 TRBJ2-1 NA TRBV5-8 CASSRGQGRNEQFF TGTGCCAGCAGCCGTGGACAGGGCCGCAATGAGCAGTTCTTC
NA TRBJ2-3 NA TRBV6-6 CASSPTTRQDTQYF TGTGCCAGCAGCCCCACGACCCGACAAGATACGCAGTATTTT
NA TRBJ1-2 NA TRBV9 CASSGLHSNYGYTF TGTGCCAGCAGCGGACTACATAGTAACTATGGCTACACCTTC
NA TRBJ2-2 few TRBV7-3 CASSSLRGAGELFF TGTGCCAGCAGCTCCCTCAGAGGAGCCGGGGAGCTGTTTTTT
NA TRBJ1-3 NA TRBV7-2 CASSTPGATSGNTIYF TGTGCCAGCAGCACACCCGGGGCCACCTCTGGAAACACCATATATTTT
NA TRBJ1-1 once TRBV28 CASSLGAGGNTEAFF TGTGCCAGCAGTTTAGGGGCAGGAGGAAACACTGAAGCTTTCTTT
TRBD2 TRBJ2-5 NA TRBV6-2/TRBV6-3 CASSRTSDPETQYF TGTGCCAGCAGTAGGACTAGCGACCCAGAGACCCAGTACTTC
NA TRBJ2-3 once TRBV30 CACPGNHTDTQYF TGTGCCTGCCCGGGAAATCACACAGATACGCAGTATTTT
NA TRBJ1-4 NA TRBV2 CASSGRWGGSASDEKLFF TGTGCCAGCAGTGGAAGGTGGGGCGGCAGTGCCTCGGATGAAAAACTGTTTTTT